One sample yielded the 24 T cell receptor beta chains listed below, sequenced in a study of cytomegalovirus exposure and HLA in healthy donors (dated by TCRdb to 2017 to 2019). Library method: the immunoSEQ multiplex PCR assay. For the multiplex PCR, a mixture combining 60 forward primers for TCR Vbeta segments and 13 reverse primers for TCR Jbeta segments was used. TCRdb took over this immuneACCESS table, retaining in-frame rearrangements with V and J assigned. Such tables are incomplete; in checked studies, under half of the missing clones stem from an unresolved V gene, and the remainder is unexplained. Within this sample are about 110,000 clones, with 75% to 85% of them counted one time only. The ten largest clones capture over 2% of the sample. The material sequenced was PBMCs. The receptors derive from a young man in good health and CMV-seronegative.

The sample holds a few counts of this clone. V and J are TRBV6-6 and TRBJ2-7, with D possibly matching TRBD2 (5 bases). Germline values: CDR1 MNHNY, CDR2 SVGAGI (reference sequence). V shed 1 base and J shed 3 bases, with 10 bases lying between them. This CDR3 has 14 amino acids. CDR3 sequence: CASSYYSANYEQYF. The CDR3 DNA follows: TGTGCCAGCAGTTACTATAGCGCTAACTACGAGCAGTACTTC.

The chain links TRBV30 to TRBJ1-1; D not certain. Germline loops: CDR1 GTSNPN, CDR2 SVGIG (reference sequence). The CDR3 sequence is 10 residues long. This CDR3 reads CAEGDTEAFF. Written as DNA, the CDR3 is TGTGCGGAGGGAGACACTGAAGCTTTCTTT.

The chain joins TRBV29-1 to TRBJ2-7, with 8 bases that match TRBD2. CDR3 length: 12 residues. V shed 5 bases, J shed 5 bases, and the junction held 5 bases outside the gene matches. Germline V gene data show CDR1 as SQVTM and CDR2 as ANQGSEA. CDR3 amino acids: CSVSGRIDEQYF. The CDR3 DNA reads TGCAGCGTTAGCGGGAGAATTGACGAGCAGTACTTC.

This rearrangement joins TRBV29-1 to TRBJ2-3, with 7 nucleotides matching TRBD2. Germline V gives CDR1 SQVTM, CDR2 ANQGSEA. The CDR3 length is 13 residues. Trimming at V came to 7 bases and at J to 4 bases, leaving 8 bases not matched to a gene. The CDR3 nucleotides read TGCAGCGCGCTTTCGGCGGGAGCAGATACGCAGTATTTT. This translates into CSALSAGADTQYF.

V is TRBV30 and J is TRBJ2-7; tentatively, D is TRBD1 (6 bases). The germline CDR1 and CDR2 sequences are GTSNPN and SVGIG (reference sequence). The CDR3 is made up of 13 amino acids. Trimming removed 3 bases at V and 1 base at J, with 10 bases between. Here the CDR3 DNA reads TGTGCCTGGAGAGGTGACAGGTCCTACGAGCAGTACTTC. It yields the protein CAWRGDRSYEQYF.

This rearrangement joins TRBV18 to TRBJ1-1; D is ambiguous. The V gene's germline CDR1 is KGHSH and CDR2 LQKENI. Trimming left V 6 bases short and J 11 bases short, with 13 bases between. The CDR3 runs 11 residues. The CDR3: CASSYGGQAFF. As DNA, the CDR3 is TGTGCCAGCTCCTACGGAGGGCAGGCTTTCTTT. Together with reference TRBV18 and TRBJ1-1, the CDR3 gives the full variable domain: NAGVMQNPRHLVRRRGQEARLRCSPMKGHSHVYWYRQLPEEGLKFMVYLQKENIIDESGMPKERFSAEFPKEGPSILRIQQVVRGDSAAYFCASSYGGQAFFGQGTRLTVV.

The J gene is TRBJ2-7, the V gene TRBV7-2, with TRBD1 matching over 10 bases. With V trimmed by 3 bases and J by 1 base, 6 bases remained unmatched. The V gene's germline CDR1 is SGHTA and CDR2 FQGNSA. This CDR3 comprises 16 residues. Here the CDR3 reads CASSLAGTGASYEQYF. The DNA for the CDR3 is TGTGCCAGCAGCTTGGCCGGGACAGGGGCTTCCTACGAGCAGTACTTC.

V usage is TRBV29-1 and J usage is TRBJ1-2; TRBD1 matches 10 bases. The V and J ends lost 0 bases and 7 bases, in that order; junction bases with no gene match: 8. The CDR3 spans 15 residues. Per germline, CDR1 SQVTM and CDR2 ANQGSEA. The CDR3, as DNA: TGCAGCGTTGAAGACAAAGACAGGGGGCTGGGTGGCTACACCTTC. It specifies CSVEDKDRGLGGYTF.

Remarks on this clone: The junction departs from germline at one end; a sequencing error may be responsible. V and J are TRBV5-1 and TRBJ2-7, with D possibly TRBD2 on 5 matching bases. This CDR3 is built from 14 residues. Germline V CDR1 and CDR2: SGHRS, YFSETQ. The CDR3 DNA reads TGCGCCAACAGCACAACCGGGATCGCCTACGAGCAGTACTTC. Translated, it gives CANSTTGIAYEQYF. Complete variable domain (other parts from reference TRBV5-1 and TRBJ2-7): KAGVTQTPRYLIKTRGQQVTLSCSPISGHRSVSWYQQTPGQGLQFLFEYFSETQRNKGNFPGRFSGRQFSNSRSEMNVSTLELGDSALYLCANSTTGIAYEQYFGPGTRLTVT.

The chain links TRBV5-1 to TRBJ2-1, with TRBD1 matching 9 bases. J was trimmed by 7 bases and V by 0 bases; bases with no gene match: 5. The CDR3 length is 15 residues. The germline gives CDR1 SGHRS, CDR2 YFSETQ. DNA for the CDR3: TGCGCCAGCAGCTTGGCCGGGACAGGGCCAAATGAGCAGTTCTTC. This translates into CASSLAGTGPNEQFF.

The chain joins TRBV7-6 to TRBJ2-3; no clear D gene. The germline V and J ends were trimmed by 8 bases and 0 bases, with 12 bases remaining between them. The CDR3 contains 14 residues. Germline values: CDR1 SGHVS, CDR2 FNYEAQ. CDR3 sequence reads: CASATSRSTDTQYF. The CDR3 DNA is TGTGCCAGCGCTACTTCCAGGAGCACAGATACGCAGTATTTT. The full variable domain, completed using reference TRBV7-6 and TRBJ2-3, is GAGVSQSPRYKVTKRGQDVALRCDPISGHVSLYWYRQALGQGPEFLTYFNYEAQQDKSGLPNDRFSAERPEGSISTLTIQRTEQRDSAMYRCASATSRSTDTQYFGPGTRLTVL.

This sequence joins TRBV10-3 and TRBJ1-4, with 10 nucleotides matching TRBD1. This CDR3 spans 17 amino acids. The V and J ends lost 3 bases and 7 bases, in that order; junction bases with no gene match: 11. The germline V gene encodes CDR1 ENHRY and CDR2 SYGVKD. CDR3 in amino acids: CAISDRSRQGAGEKLFF. The CDR3 region has the DNA TGTGCCATCAGTGATCGCTCCCGACAGGGGGCCGGTGAAAAACTGTTTTTT.

The V gene is TRBV9, the J gene TRBJ2-2; D uncertain. CDR3 length: 12 amino acids. The V and J ends lost 5 bases and 6 bases respectively, with 8 bases between them. CDR1 is SGDLS and CDR2 is YYNGEE in the germline V gene. CDR3: CASSRVSGELFF. The CDR3 DNA reads TGTGCCAGCAGTCGGGTGTCCGGGGAGCTGTTTTTT.

The chain carries TRBV7-2 and TRBJ2-6; maybe TRBD2 (5 bases). V lost 1 base and J 4 bases, leaving 14 bases between the germline ends. CDR3 size: 17 residues. The germline V gene encodes CDR1 SGHTA and CDR2 FQGNSA. CDR3 amino acids: CASSLGGPPGGANVLTF. For the CDR3, the DNA is TGTGCCAGCAGCTTAGGGGGTCCCCCGGGGGGGGCCAACGTCCTGACTTTC.

In its sample, this clone was seen a few times. This chain connects TRBV5-1 to TRBJ2-2, with 10 bases identical to TRBD2. V shed 2 bases and J 6 bases; nucleotides not matched to a gene: 10. The CDR3 consists of 17 residues. Germline values: CDR1 SGHRS, CDR2 YFSETQ. The CDR3 region has the DNA TGCGCCAGCAGCTTTTCAGGGCTAGCGGGAGTATCCGGGGAGCTGTTTTTT. It yields the protein CASSFSGLAGVSGELFF.

With respect to this clone: Other DNA sequences within the sample encode an identical CDR3. CDR3 in DNA: TGTGCCAGCAGTTACTCGGGACAGGGCTACAATGAGCAGTTCTTC. It translates to CASSYSGQGYNEQFF. The chain uses TRBV6-5 and TRBJ2-1, with 9 nucleotides matching TRBD1. The CDR3 is made up of 15 amino acids. J lost 3 bases, V lost 0 bases, and 0 bases had no gene match. In germline, CDR1 is MNHEY, CDR2 SVGAGI.

The V call is TRBV5-1, the J call TRBJ2-1, with 8 bases identical to TRBD1. J lost 3 bases, V lost 2 bases, and 7 bases had no gene match. In germline, CDR1 is SGHRS, CDR2 YFSETQ. This CDR3 spans 16 amino acids. The DNA for the CDR3 is TGCGCCAGCAGCTTTACACCGGGACAGGACTACAATGAGCAGTTCTTC. Protein product: CASSFTPGQDYNEQFF.

This chain uses TRBV19 with TRBJ2-5; possible D gene TRBD1, 6 bases. CDR3 length equals 15 residues. Trimming removed 6 bases at V and 1 base at J, with 15 bases between. The germline V gene has CDR1 LNHDA and CDR2 SQIVND (reference sequence). CDR3 nucleotide sequence: TGTGCCAGTAGCAAAACTCAGGGGATCCAAGAGACCCAGTACTTC. This translates into CASSKTQGIQETQYF.

The gene calls are TRBV4-1 and TRBJ1-2; a weak D match, TRBD1 (6 bases). The CDR3 consists of 16 residues. The germline V gene has CDR1 MGHRA and CDR2 YSYEKL. Trimming stripped 0 bases from V and 5 bases from J, with 16 bases between. CDR3 in amino acids: CASSQDGMGARYGYTF. The CDR3 region has the DNA TGCGCCAGCAGCCAAGATGGGATGGGGGCGCGGTATGGCTACACCTTC.

The chain employs TRBV27 and TRBJ1-2; D is possibly TRBD1 (5 bases). The germline CDR1 and CDR2 sequences are MNHEY and SMNVEV (reference sequence). Trimming took off 8 bases at V and 2 bases at J, with 15 bases between the two ends. The CDR3 contains 14 residues. CDR3 coding DNA: TGTGCCAGCTACACCCCGGGGGTGAACTATGGCTACACCTTC. Amino acid sequence: CASYTPGVNYGYTF.

V gene TRBV19 combines with J gene TRBJ1-2; D not certain. The CDR3 is made up of 13 amino acids. Germline V lookup: CDR1 LNHDA, CDR2 SQIVND (reference sequence). V lost 5 bases to trimming and J lost 4 bases, with 11 bases between them. The CDR3, as DNA: TGTGCCAGTAGTGCCGACCCGGGCTATGGCTACACCTTC. Its translation is CASSADPGYGYTF.

The V and J genes are TRBV5-1 and TRBJ1-4; TRBD1 matches at 7 bases. This CDR3 has 15 amino acids. The V gene end was trimmed by 1 base and the J gene end by 4 bases; junction bases not matched to a gene: 4. The germline CDR1 and CDR2 sequences are SGHRS and YFSETQ. The CDR3 region is CASSLRTGLNEKLFF. Here the CDR3 DNA reads TGCGCCAGCAGCTTGCGGACAGGTCTTAATGAAAAACTGTTTTTT. The full variable domain, completed using reference TRBV5-1 and TRBJ1-4, is KAGVTQTPRYLIKTRGQQVTLSCSPISGHRSVSWYQQTPGQGLQFLFEYFSETQRNKGNFPGRFSGRQFSNSRSEMNVSTLELGDSALYLCASSLRTGLNEKLFFGSGTQLSVL.

This clone was seen once. The gene calls are TRBV5-4 and TRBJ1-6; possibly TRBD1 for D (5 bases). Trimming removed 0 bases at V and 4 bases at J, with 11 bases between. The CDR3 loop spans 16 amino acids. Germline assignment: CDR1 SGHNT and CDR2 YYREEE (reference sequence). The CDR3 DNA reads as TGTGCCAGCAGCTTGGGGCGGGGCGATTATAATTCACCCCTCCACTTT. Protein sequence: CASSLGRGDYNSPLHF.

The V and J genes are TRBV2 and TRBJ2-5, with TRBD2 identical over 9 bases. CDR3 length: 15 amino acids. From germline, CDR1 is SNHLY and CDR2 FYNNEI. V lost 0 bases to trimming and J lost 5 bases; unmatched junction nucleotides: 4. CDR3 in amino acids: CASSEAGGRAETQYF. Here the CDR3 DNA reads TGTGCCAGCAGTGAAGCCGGCGGGAGGGCGGAGACCCAGTACTTC.